The clone carrying this T cell receptor (beta chain) has a single count. Its target is not known. The CDR3 consists of 15 residues. Trimming left V 6 bases short and J 2 bases short, with 16 bases between. Germline V gives CDR1 SGHRS, CDR2 YFSETQ. Unique molecular identifiers were affixed to single, distinct cDNA molecules. MiXCR, run by TCRdb on the 5' RACE reads, gives a single entry per CDR3 protein. The sample includes some 87,000 distinct CDR3 sequences, 12% to 15% of them seen just once. The record originates from a study of early T cells in non-severe SARS-CoV-2 infection. In the study overall: Sequencing was performed on bulk RNA from unsorted whole blood, leaving chains unpaired.

Study results and caveats: Matching with VDJdb favored anti-spike CD8 responses (missing private and CD4 specificities).

Sequenced sample: whole blood. This sequence joins TRBV5-1 and TRBJ2-3, with D unclear. This receptor was taken from an adult who was a healthcare worker with PCR-confirmed SARS-CoV-2 infection or an uninfected control (not recorded which). Written as DNA, the CDR3 is TGCGCCAGCACCTCCACCGGGTACTACACAGATACGCAGTATTTT. As protein: CASTSTGYYTDTQYF.